This TCR beta chain was captured in a study of radiotherapy plus CTLA-4 blockade in lung cancer. This clone was found once. The assay was immunoSEQ multiplex PCR, and TCRdb's table has in-frame clones only and misses some. This sample yields tens of thousands of clones, of which about 88% are seen a single time; around 7.6% belongs to the top ten. CDR3 length equals 14 residues. Germline V gene sequence: CDR1 LNHDA, CDR2 SQIVND (reference sequence). V lost 11 bases, J lost 2 bases, and 9 bases stayed unmatched. The starting material was peripheral blood, obtained from a patient treated with radiotherapy plus ipilimumab. This sequence originates from a human donor with non-small cell lung cancer whose response to radiotherapy plus ipilimumab could not be evaluated. The gene calls are TRBV19 and TRBJ2-3; 8 positions match TRBD2. DNA for the CDR3: TGTGCCGTCCGGGCTAGCGGGTCCACAGATACGCAGTATTTT. It specifies CAVRASGSTDTQYF. Full variable domain (missing parts from reference TRBV19 and TRBJ2-3): DGGITQSPKYLFRKEGQNVTLSCEQNLNHDAMYWYRQDPGQGLRLIYYSQIVNDFQKGDIAEGYSVSREKKESFPLTVTSAQKNPTAFYLCAVRASGSTDTQYFGPGTRLTVL.